The 25 T cell receptor beta chains listed next were all sequenced from one sample in a study of cytomegalovirus exposure and HLA in healthy donors. PCR primers comprised 60 Vbeta and 13 Jbeta primers. Repertoires were generated with immunoSEQ multiplex PCR, while TCRdb's copy carries only in-frame clones and drops some. The sample lists 99,000 or so clones; roughly three quarters were seen once. Sequencing used PBMCs. The receptor set was obtained from a male donor in good health and CMV-seronegative.

A single count supports this clone. The chain is built from TRBV5-4 and TRBJ2-2; TRBD2 matches 12 bases. Germline values: CDR1 SGHNT, CDR2 YYREEE (reference sequence). The ends lost 5 bases at V and 5 bases at J; junction bases unmatched: 4. This CDR3 spans 15 amino acids. In DNA, the CDR3 is TGTGCCAGCAGAACTGGACTAGCGGGAACCGGGGAGCTGTTTTTT. Translating gives CASRTGLAGTGELFF.

The chain is built from TRBV18 and TRBJ2-5, with a possible D match to TRBD2 (5 bases). The CDR3 is 15 residues long. Germline CDR1 KGHSH, CDR2 LQKENI. The ends were cut back, 5 bases at V and 6 bases at J, with 19 bases in the middle. The CDR3 spells CASSTADLKQKTQYF. CDR3 nucleotides: TGTGCCAGCTCAACAGCGGACCTAAAACAGAAGACCCAGTACTTC.

The chain recombines TRBV5-1 with TRBJ2-5; possible D gene TRBD1, 6 bases. Per germline, CDR1 SGHRS and CDR2 YFSETQ. The CDR3 is made up of 13 amino acids. V was pared by 3 bases and J by 2 bases, with 8 bases between. DNA of the CDR3: TGCGCCAGCAGCTCAGGACAGCAAGAGACCCAGTACTTC. Its translation: CASSSGQQETQYF. Complete variable domain (other parts from reference TRBV5-1 and TRBJ2-5): KAGVTQTPRYLIKTRGQQVTLSCSPISGHRSVSWYQQTPGQGLQFLFEYFSETQRNKGNFPGRFSGRQFSNSRSEMNVSTLELGDSALYLCASSSGQQETQYFGPGTRLLVL.

In its sample, this clone was seen a few times. The chain links TRBV4-1 to TRBJ2-1; perhaps TRBD2 as D (7 bases). The V gene lost 3 bases and the J gene lost 4 bases, with 28 bases spanning the gap. Germline V lookup: CDR1 MGHRA, CDR2 YSYEKL. This CDR3 has 20 residues. The CDR3 reads CASSHPGGYLGGEGYNEQFF. CDR3 nucleotides: TGCGCCAGCAGCCACCCGGGGGGCTACTTGGGAGGGGAGGGGTACAATGAGCAGTTCTTC.

This clone was found many times. The chain uses TRBV5-4 and TRBJ2-6; 9 bases match TRBD1. The CDR3 contains 18 residues. After removal of 1 base from V and 3 bases from J, the junction contained 8 bases not matched to a gene. Germline CDR1 is SGHNT and CDR2 is YYREEE (reference sequence). This CDR3 is CASSLPPGQGNGANVLTF. In DNA, the CDR3 is TGTGCCAGCAGCTTGCCGCCGGGACAGGGAAATGGGGCCAACGTCCTGACTTTC.

The rearrangement links TRBV6-6 to TRBJ1-1; 7 bases align to TRBD1. Germline assignment: CDR1 MNHNY and CDR2 SVGAGI (reference sequence). The trim removed 7 bases at V and 4 bases at J, leaving 9 bases unmatched. This CDR3 has 14 residues. The CDR3 bases are TGTGCCAGCACCCCGACAGGGTCTGGCACTGAAGCTTTCTTT. Amino acids: CASTPTGSGTEAFF.

The V call is TRBV5-5, the J call TRBJ2-1, with TRBD2 matching 13 bases. The CDR3 is 15 residues long. CDR1 is SGHKS, CDR2 YYEKEE, per germline (reference sequence). Unmatched junction bases numbered 4, after V lost 0 bases and J lost 10 bases. CDR3 coding DNA: TGTGCCAGCAGCTTGGGGACTAGCGGGAGAGGGGAGCAGTTCTTC. This sequence encodes CASSLGTSGRGEQFF.

This clone is a singleton in its sample. The rearrangement joins TRBV25-1 to TRBJ2-1; TRBD2 matches 7 bases. The trim removed 4 bases at V and 4 bases at J, leaving 4 bases unmatched. CDR3 length equals 14 residues. CDR1 is MGHDK and CDR2 is SYGVNS in the germline V gene. CDR3 region: CASSGGGGYNEQFF. The DNA of the CDR3 is TGTGCCAGCAGTGGGGGGGGTGGATACAATGAGCAGTTCTTC.

This chain connects TRBV4-1 to TRBJ2-1, with D possibly TRBD2 on 6 matching bases. The V end was cut by 0 bases, the J end by 5 bases, with 8 bases between. The CDR3 extends over 14 amino acids. CDR1 is MGHRA, CDR2 YSYEKL, per germline. The CDR3 nucleotides read TGCGCCAGCAGCCAAGAAGCTAGCGACAATGAGCAGTTCTTC. Its translation: CASSQEASDNEQFF.

The rearrangement links TRBV15 to TRBJ2-3; 7 bases map to TRBD1. V dropped 0 bases and J dropped 3; count of bases not matched to a gene: 3. Germline V gene data show CDR1 as LNHNV and CDR2 as YYDKDF (reference sequence). CDR3 length: 15 amino acids. CDR3 residues: CATSRESQGTDTQYF. The CDR3 DNA is TGTGCCACCAGCAGAGAGTCACAGGGGACAGATACGCAGTATTTT.

The gene calls are TRBV30 and TRBJ1-5; 10 nucleotides align to TRBD1. J gave up 7 bases and V 2 bases, and 5 bases lay outside the gene matches. This CDR3 comprises 14 residues. Germline values: CDR1 GTSNPN, CDR2 SVGIG (reference sequence). The DNA of the CDR3 is TGTGCCTGGAGTCACGGGACAGGGGACCAGCCCCAGCATTTT. Protein sequence: CAWSHGTGDQPQHF.

This chain links TRBV7-2 with TRBJ2-3; TRBD2 matches at 8 bases. V was pared by 4 bases and J by 2 bases, with 14 bases of the junction left unmatched. This CDR3 contains 18 residues. Germline lookup yields CDR1 SGHTA and CDR2 FQGNSA. CDR3 DNA: TGTGCCAGCAGCTGGGTAGCGGGATGGGGCCGAGACACAGATACGCAGTATTTT. Translation: CASSWVAGWGRDTDTQYF.

The V gene is TRBV7-2, the J gene TRBJ1-2; D is undetermined. The CDR3 is made up of 12 amino acids. The germline V gene has CDR1 SGHTA and CDR2 FQGNSA. V lost 5 bases, J lost 4 bases, and 8 bases lay in between. The CDR3 protein is CASSPVGYGYTF. CDR3 coding DNA: TGTGCCAGCAGCCCGGTCGGCTATGGCTACACCTTC. The whole variable domain, remainder taken from reference TRBV7-2 and TRBJ1-2, is GAGVSQSPSNKVTEKGKDVELRCDPISGHTALYWYRQSLGQGLEFLIYFQGNSAPDKSGLPSDRFSAERTGGSVSTLTIQRTQQEDSAVYLCASSPVGYGYTFGSGTRLTVV.

The rearrangement joins TRBV2 to TRBJ1-5; 7 nucleotides match TRBD1. Germline V gene data show CDR1 as SNHLY and CDR2 as FYNNEI. V lost 6 bases to trimming and J lost 9 bases; unmatched junction nucleotides: 17. The CDR3 spans 16 residues. The CDR3 here is CASSPSGGGAWRPQHF. CDR3 nucleotide sequence: TGTGCCAGCAGCCCTTCCGGAGGGGGCGCGTGGAGGCCCCAGCATTTT.

This chain joins TRBV19 and TRBJ2-3; D unresolved. Per germline, CDR1 LNHDA and CDR2 SQIVND (reference sequence). This CDR3 contains 15 residues. V shed 2 bases and J shed 0 bases, with 9 bases lying between them. Here the CDR3 DNA reads TGTGCCAGTAGTATACCCGACACCAGCACAGATACGCAGTATTTT. Translating gives CASSIPDTSTDTQYF.

The V and J genes are TRBV11-2 and TRBJ2-7; 11 bases map to TRBD2. CDR1 and CDR2 (germline): SGHAT, FQNNGV. V lost 4 bases to trimming and J lost 6 bases; unmatched junction nucleotides: 2. CDR3 length: 13 residues. CDR3 coding DNA: TGTGCCAGCAGCTGGGGACTAGCGGCCGAGCAGTACTTC. Translated, it gives CASSWGLAAEQYF.

A remark on this clone: The junction and the germline gene differ at one end; a read error may be behind it. The J gene is TRBJ2-1, the V gene TRBV7-9; TRBD1 matches at 10 bases. The CDR3 spans 15 residues. Germline lookup yields CDR1 SEHNR and CDR2 FQNEAQ (reference sequence). This CDR3 is CSSSFGQGAYNEQFF. CDR3 bases: TGTTCCAGCAGCTTCGGACAGGGGGCCTACAATGAGCAGTTCTTC.

The chain is built from TRBV28 and TRBJ1-2; TRBD1 aligns across 7 bases. J lost 8 bases, V lost 10 bases, and 16 bases had no gene match. Germline assignment: CDR1 MDHEN and CDR2 SYDVKM. The CDR3 is 14 residues long. The CDR3 protein is CATRTGPSVGGYTF. The CDR3 region has the DNA TGTGCCACAAGGACAGGTCCCTCGGTTGGGGGCTACACCTTC.

This chain connects TRBV19 to TRBJ2-4; 7 bases are shared with TRBD2. This CDR3 spans 16 amino acids. V shed 3 bases and J 4 bases; nucleotides not matched to a gene: 9. Looked up from germline, CDR1 is LNHDA and CDR2 is SQIVND (reference sequence). The CDR3 reads CASSILEGGRKNIQYF. CDR3 nucleotide sequence: TGTGCCAGTAGTATCCTCGAGGGAGGGCGTAAAAACATTCAGTACTTC.

The chain joins TRBV29-1 to TRBJ2-1; TRBD2 might be the D (6 bases). V lost 2 bases and J lost 3, with 17 bases in between. Germline V lookup: CDR1 SQVTM, CDR2 ANQGSEA. This CDR3 spans 16 amino acids. The CDR3 region has the DNA TGCAGCGTTGAACTGGCGGGACCTTCCCGCTACAATGAGCAGTTCTTC. Protein: CSVELAGPSRYNEQFF.

This clone showed up just once. CDR3 sequence reads: CASSVGESREYLTGELFF. As DNA, the CDR3 is TGTGCCAGCAGCGTGGGAGAGTCGCGGGAGTATCTCACCGGGGAGCTGTTTTTT. This chain uses TRBV9 with TRBJ2-2, with 7 bases identical to TRBD2. With V trimmed by 2 bases and J by 4 bases, 14 bases remained unmatched. This CDR3 contains 18 residues. CDR1 and CDR2 from the germline V gene are SGDLS and YYNGEE.

The chain carries TRBV4-1 and TRBJ2-7, with 8 bases identical to TRBD1. The CDR3 extends over 15 amino acids. V shed 4 bases and J 2 bases; nucleotides not matched to a gene: 7. The germline CDR1 and CDR2 sequences are MGHRA and YSYEKL. The CDR3 loop is CASSRSMTGAYEQYF. The CDR3 nucleotides are TGCGCCAGCAGCCGATCGATGACAGGGGCCTACGAGCAGTACTTC.

The V and J genes are TRBV7-2 and TRBJ2-5; the match to TRBD2 covers 8 bases. The CDR3 runs to 15 residues. Germline V gene data show CDR1 as SGHTA and CDR2 as FQGNSA. V lost 4 bases to trimming and J lost 2 bases; unmatched junction nucleotides: 6. CDR3: CASSSTSVIQETQYF. The DNA for the CDR3 is TGTGCCAGCAGCTCGACTAGCGTAATACAAGAGACCCAGTACTTC.

This clone appeared once. The rearrangement joins TRBV5-4 to TRBJ2-7, with D maybe TRBD2 (6 bases). Germline V gene lookup returns CDR1 SGHNT and CDR2 YYREEE (reference sequence). Trimming removed 2 bases at V and 7 bases at J, with 16 bases between. The CDR3 has 14 amino acids. The CDR3 DNA follows: TGTGCCAGCAGCTTAGACTTACTGACTAGGGAGCAGTACTTC. Protein product: CASSLDLLTREQYF. Full variable domain (remainder filled in from reference TRBV5-4 and TRBJ2-7): ETGVTQSPTHLIKTRGQQVTLRCSSQSGHNTVSWYQQALGQGPQFIFQYYREEENGRGNFPPRFSGLQFPNYSSELNVNALELDDSALYLCASSLDLLTREQYFGPGTRLTVT.

The chain combines TRBV5-1 with TRBJ2-5; 9 bases are a match to TRBD1. The CDR3 totals 16 residues. Germline CDR1 SGHRS, CDR2 YFSETQ. Losses at the gene ends were 1 base for V and 4 bases for J; bases not matched to a gene: 8. The CDR3 here is CASSLTGGPGAETQYF. CDR3 nucleotide sequence: TGCGCCAGCAGCTTGACAGGGGGCCCCGGGGCAGAGACCCAGTACTTC.